What follows are 30 T cell receptor beta chains derived from one specimen sequenced in a study of CD8+CD57+ T cells in acquired aplastic anemia. Using genomic DNA as the template, TCR beta VDJ and CDR3 profiling was carried out. TCRdb re-analysed the reads in MiXCR, keeping a single row per CDR3 protein. The sample records about 41,000 distinct CDR3 sequences, roughly two thirds being singletons. All patients picked for sequencing had shown, by flow cytometry, an expansion of CD8+CD57+ cells. The sequencing input was sorted CD4+, CD8+, or CD8+CD57+ T cells (not recorded which) from PBMCs. All receptors come from a human donor with aplastic anemia.

The genes are TRBV7-9 and TRBJ1-5; no definite D call. The CDR3 is 12 residues long. Per the germline V gene, CDR1 is SEHNR and CDR2 is FQNEAQ (reference sequence). V shed 5 bases and J shed 1 base, with 3 bases lying between them. CDR3 loop: CASSPSNQPQHF. The CDR3 DNA is TGTGCCAGCAGCCCAAGCAATCAGCCCCAGCATTTT.

This clonotype was recorded once. The chain is built from TRBV9 and TRBJ1-1; D gene ambiguous. The length of the CDR3 is 13 residues. Germline CDR1 SGDLS, CDR2 YYNGEE. This CDR3 reads CARDPDRNTEAFF. The CDR3 nucleotides are TGTGCTAGAGACCCCGACCGGAACACTGAAGCTTTCTTT.

This clonotype was counted ten times or more. This chain joins TRBV12-3 or TRBV12-4 and TRBJ2-3, with TRBD1 identical over 10 bases. J gave up 5 bases and V 7 bases, and 12 bases lay outside the gene matches. The length of the CDR3 is 16 residues. Here the CDR3 reads CASTLRQGALGDTQYF. CDR3 nucleotide sequence: TGTGCCAGCACCCTTAGACAGGGGGCCCTGGGAGATACGCAGTATTTT.

This clonotype was seen more than once but under ten times. This rearrangement joins TRBV7-8 to TRBJ2-7; 7 bases fit TRBD1. Trimming cost V 1 base and J 3 bases; bases outside gene matches: 6. Germline V gene data show CDR1 as SGHVS and CDR2 as FQNEAQ. CDR3 size: 15 residues. CDR3: CASSLVQGPSYEQYF. The DNA for the CDR3 is TGTGCCAGCAGCTTAGTACAGGGGCCGAGCTACGAGCAGTACTTC. The full variable domain, rest sourced from reference TRBV7-8 and TRBJ2-7, is GAGVSQSPRYKVAKRGQDVALRCDPISGHVSLFWYQQALGQGPEFLTYFQNEAQLDKSGLPSDRFFAERPEGSVSTLKIQRTQQEDSAVYLCASSLVQGPSYEQYFGPGTRLTVT.

The rearrangement joins TRBV11-2 to TRBJ1-2; TRBD1 matches 11 bases. The CDR3 is 17 residues long. CDR1 is SGHAT, CDR2 FQNNGV, per germline. The ends lost 3 bases at V and 3 bases at J; junction bases unmatched: 9. Here the CDR3 DNA reads TGTGCCAGCAGCTTGTCCCTCCGGGACAGGGGGTACTATGGCTACACCTTC. Its protein product is CASSLSLRDRGYYGYTF.

V gene TRBV20-1 combines with J gene TRBJ2-7, with TRBD1 matching 8 bases. The CDR3 consists of 13 residues. After removal of 1 base from V and 2 bases from J, the junction contained 1 base not matched to a gene. Per germline, CDR1 DFQATT and CDR2 SNEGSKA (reference sequence). The CDR3 nucleotides are TGCAGTGCTAGAGTGGACAGGGCCTACGAGCAGTACTTC. Translated: CSARVDRAYEQYF.

The chain combines TRBV20-1 with TRBJ1-2; D gene unclear. Deletions cut 1 base from V and 0 bases from J, with 12 bases between. The CDR3 runs 15 residues. Germline-derived CDR1 and CDR2 are DFQATT and SNEGSKA (reference sequence). In DNA form, the CDR3 reads TGCAGTGCTAGAGGTTCCGGCAGCACTAACTATGGCTACACCTTC. Translated, it gives CSARGSGSTNYGYTF.

J is TRBJ2-7 and V is TRBV10-3; TRBD2 matches 7 bases. Losses at the gene ends were 3 bases for V and 6 bases for J; bases not matched to a gene: 11. The germline CDR1 and CDR2 sequences are ENHRY and SYGVKD. The CDR3 length is 15 residues. In nucleotides, the CDR3 is TGTGCCATCAGTGATCCGAACCTCACGGGAGGCGAGCAGTACTTC. Protein product: CAISDPNLTGGEQYF.

The chain carries TRBV6-2 or TRBV6-3 and TRBJ1-5; 12 positions agree with TRBD1. Germline V CDR1 and CDR2: MNHEY, SVGEGT. V shed 6 bases, J shed 5 bases, and the junction held 5 bases outside the gene matches. This CDR3 is built from 15 residues. CDR3 sequence reads: CASRPGQGADQPQHF. CDR3 coding DNA: TGTGCCAGCAGGCCGGGACAGGGGGCTGATCAGCCCCAGCATTTT.

This clonotype was seen once. The V gene is TRBV11-1, the J gene TRBJ2-5, with D possibly matching TRBD1 (6 bases). Trimming removed 2 bases at V and 1 base at J, with 17 bases between. The CDR3 contains 17 residues. Germline CDR1 and CDR2: SGHAT and FQDESV (reference sequence). CDR3 protein: CASSLTGRGWSQETQYF. The CDR3 coding sequence is TGTGCCAGCAGCTTAACGGGCAGGGGATGGAGCCAAGAGACCCAGTACTTC.

In its sample, this clonotype was seen once. As DNA, the CDR3 is TGTGCCAGTAGTAAGCGGGAGTACCAAGAGACCCAGTACTTC. Protein: CASSKREYQETQYF. This chain joins TRBV19 and TRBJ2-5, with 8 nucleotides matching TRBD2. V was clipped by 4 bases and J by 0 bases; unmatched bases: 1. This CDR3 has 14 amino acids. Looked up from germline, CDR1 is LNHDA and CDR2 is SQIVND (reference sequence).

Many counts were recorded for this clonotype. The rearrangement joins TRBV6-5 to TRBJ2-7; TRBD1 is a possible D gene (5 bases). Trimming removed 3 bases from V and 5 bases from J, with 17 bases in between. This CDR3 has 15 amino acids. CDR1 and CDR2 from the germline V gene are MNHEY and SVGAGI. The CDR3 sequence is CASSYLGHSADEQYF. In nucleotides, the CDR3 is TGTGCCAGCAGTTATTTAGGACATTCCGCCGACGAGCAGTACTTC.

At least ten counts were recorded for this clonotype. The chain carries TRBV18 and TRBJ2-5; D may correspond to TRBD1 or TRBD2 (5 bases each). V lost 6 bases to trimming and J lost 1 base, with 15 bases between them. CDR1 is KGHSH, CDR2 LQKENI, per germline. The CDR3 has 15 amino acids. CDR3: CASSYLPRGQETQYF. For the CDR3, the DNA is TGTGCCAGCTCCTACCTACCGAGGGGCCAAGAGACCCAGTACTTC.

In its sample, this clonotype was seen many times. V and J are TRBV14 and TRBJ2-7, with 7 positions matching TRBD2. Germline V gene data show CDR1 as SGHDN and CDR2 as FVKESK. This CDR3 contains 16 residues. V lost 2 bases, J lost 0 bases, and 7 bases stayed unmatched. The CDR3 coding sequence is TGTGCCAGCAGCCAATTTGGGGGGGAGAGCTCCTACGAGCAGTACTTC. Translated: CASSQFGGESSYEQYF.

In its sample, this clonotype was seen a few times. The V gene is TRBV2, the J gene TRBJ2-5; D possibly matches TRBD1 or TRBD2 (6 bases each). CDR3 length: 13 amino acids. Trimming pared 1 base from V and 7 bases from J, leaving 10 bases between. Germline CDR1 is SNHLY and CDR2 is FYNNEI. Written as DNA, the CDR3 is TGTGCCAGCAGTGAAGAGGGGGGTTGGACCCAGTACTTC. It is translated as CASSEEGGWTQYF.

The chain is built from TRBV19 and TRBJ1-5, with unresolved D. Germline CDR1 and CDR2: LNHDA and SQIVND (reference sequence). The germline V and J ends were trimmed by 3 bases and 1 base, with 10 bases remaining between them. The CDR3 runs 15 residues. CDR3 region: CASSISLWSNQPQHF. The CDR3 bases are TGTGCCAGTAGTATTTCCCTGTGGAGCAATCAGCCCCAGCATTTT.

V is TRBV19 and J is TRBJ1-1; D is possibly TRBD1 (5 bases). The CDR3 has 13 residues. The ends were cut back, 4 bases at V and 4 bases at J, with 10 bases in the middle. CDR1 LNHDA and CDR2 SQIVND come from the germline V gene (reference sequence). The CDR3 bases are TGTGCCAGTAGTACAGGGTGGGGCACTGAAGCTTTCTTT. Translating gives CASSTGWGTEAFF.

The chain links TRBV20-1 to TRBJ1-6; D gene uncertain. The CDR3 is 13 residues long. Germline-derived CDR1 and CDR2 are DFQATT and SNEGSKA (reference sequence). Trimming shortened V by 0 bases and J by 13 bases, and 13 bases separated the two germline ends. Written as DNA, the CDR3 is TGCAGTGCTAGAGATATGGGCCGTTACCCCCTCCACTTT. Its translation: CSARDMGRYPLHF.

CDR3 in amino acids: CASSVSGGGTGEQYF. CDR3 DNA: TGTGCCAGCAGCGTTAGCGGGGGAGGGACCGGGGAGCAGTACTTC. This chain uses TRBV7-8 with TRBJ2-7; TRBD2 matches at 9 bases. V was clipped by 5 bases and J by 7 bases; unmatched bases: 12. This CDR3 region has 15 residues. Germline CDR1 is SGHVS and CDR2 is FQNEAQ.

V and J are TRBV20-1 and TRBJ2-1; a possible D gene is TRBD2 (5 bases). The CDR3 is made up of 13 amino acids. Per germline, CDR1 DFQATT and CDR2 SNEGSKA (reference sequence). V was pared by 5 bases and J by 0 bases, with 8 bases between. The DNA of the CDR3 is TGCAGTGCTGAGGGCTACTCCTACAATGAGCAGTTCTTC. It encodes CSAEGYSYNEQFF.

This chain links TRBV24-1 with TRBJ1-2, with D tentatively TRBD1 (5 bases). Germline CDR1 and CDR2: KGHDR and SFDVKD. The CDR3 loop spans 14 amino acids. Trimming took 5 bases from V and 8 from J, leaving 17 bases between them. The CDR3 loop is CATSASYGADGYTF. The CDR3 coding sequence is TGTGCCACCAGTGCCTCATACGGGGCGGACGGCTACACCTTC.

This chain uses TRBV2 with TRBJ1-4; 7 bases match TRBD1. The CDR3 is made up of 15 amino acids. Looked up from germline, CDR1 is SNHLY and CDR2 is FYNNEI. V shed 6 bases and J 7 bases; nucleotides not matched to a gene: 11. The CDR3 region has the DNA TGTGCCAGCAGCCGAGGGACAGTGGATAGTGAAAAACTGTTTTTT. Its translation: CASSRGTVDSEKLFF. Using reference TRBV2 and TRBJ1-4 for the parts outside the CDR3, the full variable domain is EPEVTQTPSHQVTQMGQEVILRCVPISNHLYFYWYRQILGQKVEFLVSFYNNEISEKSEIFDDQFSVERPDGSNFTLKIRSTKLEDSAMYFCASSRGTVDSEKLFFGSGTQLSVL.

This chain joins TRBV7-6 and TRBJ2-7, with a possible D match to TRBD1 (5 bases). The CDR3 sequence is 14 residues long. The germline V gene encodes CDR1 SGHVS and CDR2 FNYEAQ. Trimming cost V 1 base and J 1 base, with 8 bases left between them. The CDR3 loop is CASSLEAGSYEQYF. The CDR3 DNA reads TGTGCCAGCAGCTTAGAGGCAGGGTCCTACGAGCAGTACTTC.

This sequence joins TRBV24-1 and TRBJ2-1; D gene uncertain. Germline lookup yields CDR1 KGHDR and CDR2 SFDVKD. With 7 bases removed from V and 9 bases from J, the gap between germline ends came to 9 bases. The CDR3 spans 11 residues. Written as DNA, the CDR3 is TGTGCCACCAGGAGCGATGGTGAGCAGTTCTTC. Its protein product is CATRSDGEQFF.

The chain has TRBV29-1 and TRBJ2-3, with D possibly matching TRBD2 (5 bases). The CDR3 totals 11 residues. In germline, CDR1 is SQVTM, CDR2 ANQGSEA. The germline V and J ends were trimmed by 6 bases and 5 bases, with 9 bases remaining between them. CDR3 residues: CSVVRGDTQYF. The CDR3 region has the DNA TGCAGCGTGGTACGGGGAGATACGCAGTATTTT.

This chain joins TRBV29-1 and TRBJ2-7, with no clear D. V gave up 7 bases and J gave up 3 bases, with 13 bases separating them. The germline V gene has CDR1 SQVTM and CDR2 ANQGSEA. The CDR3 spans 12 residues. The CDR3 DNA is TGCAGCGCTACTGGACCCGTCTACGAGCAGTACTTC. It yields the protein CSATGPVYEQYF.

The V call is TRBV2, the J call TRBJ2-1; 11 positions agree with TRBD2. Unmatched junction bases numbered 6, after V lost 5 bases and J lost 6 bases. The germline gives CDR1 SNHLY, CDR2 FYNNEI. The CDR3 loop spans 15 amino acids. The CDR3 DNA reads TGTGCCAGCAGTCGGCTAGCGGGGGGCCCCAATGAGCAGTTCTTC. It yields the protein CASSRLAGGPNEQFF.

The genes are TRBV27 and TRBJ2-3, with TRBD2 identical over 11 bases. Germline V gene sequence: CDR1 MNHEY, CDR2 SMNVEV (reference sequence). The CDR3 length is 16 residues. The V segment lost 6 bases and the J segment 5 bases; nucleotides outside the gene matches: 10. The CDR3 loop is CASRTFSGGALDTQYF. Written as DNA, the CDR3 is TGTGCCAGCAGGACATTTAGCGGGGGGGCCCTAGATACGCAGTATTTT.

This rearrangement joins TRBV19 to TRBJ1-6; 7 nucleotides align to TRBD1. The CDR3 has 13 residues. The germline gives CDR1 LNHDA, CDR2 SQIVND (reference sequence). V was clipped by 4 bases and J by 10 bases; unmatched bases: 4. In DNA form, the CDR3 reads TGTGCCAGTAGTAGAGGGGGCGCGTCACCCCTCCACTTT. Translation gives CASSRGGASPLHF.

This rearrangement joins TRBV25-1 to TRBJ1-2; the D is unclear. Trimming shortened V by 6 bases and J by 6 bases, and 11 bases separated the two germline ends. The CDR3 runs to 12 residues. CDR1 is MGHDK, CDR2 SYGVNS, per germline. This chain's CDR3 is CASRGGYDGYTF. The CDR3 DNA follows: TGTGCCAGCAGAGGAGGGTACGATGGCTACACCTTC.